This T cell receptor beta chain is drawn from a study of cytotoxic CD8 clonotypes in ibrutinib-treated CLL. The sample holds one count of this clone. V was pared by 4 bases and J by 0 bases, with 10 bases between. The V gene's germline CDR1 is SNHLY and CDR2 FYNNEI. The CDR3 covers 14 residues. Generated by immunoSEQ multiplex PCR, the TCRdb table keeps only in-frame clones and is missing some. In the table there are approximately 320,000 clones, approximately 67% of which are singletons. Sequencing was performed on PBMCs, taken after 36 months of ibrutinib treatment. The V and J genes are TRBV2 and TRBJ2-7, with D uncertain. The sequence was collected from a human donor with chronic lymphocytic leukemia. The CDR3 DNA reads as TGTGCCAGCAGTGCGACTTTCAGCTCCTACGAGCAGTACTTC. Translation: CASSATFSSYEQYF.